This TCR beta chain was sequenced for a study of response to subunit inactivated influenza vaccine. MiXCR, applied by TCRdb to the RT-PCR reads, yields one record per CDR3 protein. The repertoire holds about 620,000 distinct CDR3 sequences, with 11% as singletons. CDR1 DFQATT and CDR2 SNEGSKA come from the germline V gene (reference sequence). CDR3 size: 13 residues. V lost 3 bases, J lost 7 bases, and 13 bases lay in between. This clonotype was recorded a few times. The sample was also linked to a second study, of T cells expressing NK-cell markers. That work adds: Libraries used 5'RACE template switching adding universal primer site and UMIs.

Here the sequenced sample was PBMCs from blood, taken on the day of vaccination. The chain is built from TRBV20-1 and TRBJ1-5, with D unresolved. The receptor was derived from a middle-aged man who received an inactivated influenza vaccine. CDR3 DNA sequence: TGCAGTGCTAGCAACGGGGATAGCCAGCCCCAGCATTTT. It specifies CSASNGDSQPQHF.